Sequencing of this T cell receptor beta chain was carried out in a study of blood T cell repertoires in COVID-19. Study background: Samples of COVID-19 (acute and convalescent) were obtained from the United States, Italy and Spain.

The V gene end was trimmed by 4 bases and the J gene end by 2 bases; junction bases not matched to a gene: 11. CDR1 is SGDLS and CDR2 is YYNGEE in the germline V gene. The CDR3 runs to 16 residues. Original methodology: Reference gene primer amplification gave estimated nucleated cell counts. The protocol was immunoSEQ multiplex PCR, while the TCRdb copy is restricted to in-frame clones and leaves out a portion. V, J and clone size derive from that table, while D and trimming were established from the DNA sequence. This table has about 75,000 clones, 79% appearing once. This receptor was taken from a woman of 80 years or more with active or convalescent COVID-19. The gene calls are TRBV9 and TRBJ2-7, with TRBD2 identical over 8 bases. The source material was peripheral blood. The CDR3 DNA is TGTGCCAGCAGCCCCATGGCGGGGGGACCAACCTACGAGCAGTACTTC. As protein: CASSPMAGGPTYEQYF. Drawing the rest from reference TRBV9 and TRBJ2-7, the complete variable domain is DSGVTQTPKHLITATGQRVTLRCSPRSGDLSVYWYQQSLDQGLQFLIQYYNGEERAKGNILERFSAQQFPDLHSELNLSSLELGDSALYFCASSPMAGGPTYEQYFGPGTRLTVT.